These 9 T cell receptor beta chains came from one sample sequenced in a study of shared clonotypes between healthy human individuals. CD8 cells classed as naive were CD45RO-negative and positively selected for CCR7, excluding terminally differentiated effector memory CD45RA+ cells. The protocol was immunoSEQ multiplex PCR, while the TCRdb copy is restricted to in-frame clones and leaves out a portion. Here the sample spans about 2.1 million clones, around 93% being singletons. The sequenced sample consisted of naive CD8+ T cells from PBMCs. The receptors were sampled from a man in his late teens or twenties in good health. Some clones in this sample may be carry-over from other donors' samples.

J is TRBJ1-1 and V is TRBV7-3; 8 bases align to TRBD1. Trimming took 5 bases from V and 5 from J; bases not matched to a gene: 7. CDR1 SGHTA and CDR2 FQGTGA come from the germline V gene. The CDR3 consists of 14 residues. DNA for the CDR3: TGTGCCAGCAGCCAGGGGGCAGGGTATACTGAAGCTTTCTTT. Translating it yields CASSQGAGYTEAFF.

In regard to this clone: Different DNA sequences within this sample yield the same CDR3. This sequence joins TRBV27 and TRBJ2-1, with a possible D match to TRBD2 (5 bases). With 2 bases removed from V and 3 bases from J, the gap between germline ends came to 8 bases. Germline loops: CDR1 MNHEY, CDR2 SMNVEV (reference sequence). The CDR3 sequence is 14 residues long. As DNA, the CDR3 is TGTGCCAGCAGTTTAAGCGGTAACTACAATGAGCAGTTCTTC. Protein product: CASSLSGNYNEQFF.

The rearrangement links TRBV27 to TRBJ2-3, with D maybe TRBD2 (5 bases). Germline V gene sequence: CDR1 MNHEY, CDR2 SMNVEV (reference sequence). Trimming left V 4 bases short and J 0 bases short, with 14 bases between. The CDR3 sequence is 16 residues long. This CDR3 is CASSSRLLTSTDTQYF. For the CDR3, the DNA is TGTGCCAGCAGTTCCCGACTATTAACCAGCACAGATACGCAGTATTTT.

The chain links TRBV5-1 to TRBJ2-7; TRBD2 matches at 8 bases. Germline-derived CDR1 and CDR2 are SGHRS and YFSETQ. The CDR3 extends over 14 amino acids. J was trimmed by 6 bases and V by 0 bases; bases with no gene match: 5. The CDR3 DNA sequence: TGCGCCAGCAGCTTGGAGCGGGAGATTCCCGAGCAGTACTTC. It is translated as CASSLEREIPEQYF. Drawing the rest from reference TRBV5-1 and TRBJ2-7, the complete variable domain is KAGVTQTPRYLIKTRGQQVTLSCSPISGHRSVSWYQQTPGQGLQFLFEYFSETQRNKGNFPGRFSGRQFSNSRSEMNVSTLELGDSALYLCASSLEREIPEQYFGPGTRLTVT.

The CDR3 region is CATSSRQNYEQYF. CDR3 DNA: TGTGCCACCAGCTCCCGACAGAACTACGAGCAGTACTTC. This chain connects TRBV15 to TRBJ2-7; the D gene is possibly TRBD1 (5 bases). The CDR3 extends over 13 amino acids. Between the trimmed V and J ends, which lost 5 bases and 3 bases, there was a span of 11 bases. In germline, CDR1 is LNHNV, CDR2 YYDKDF (reference sequence).

The chain combines TRBV28 with TRBJ2-7; D perhaps matches TRBD1 (6 bases). The germline gives CDR1 MDHEN, CDR2 SYDVKM. This CDR3 has 16 amino acids. The V and J ends lost 5 bases and 6 bases respectively, with 23 bases between them. The CDR3 sequence is CASSHNGEGVSLEQYF. CDR3 coding DNA: TGTGCCAGCAGTCATAATGGTGAGGGGGTCTCCCTCGAGCAGTACTTC.

J is TRBJ1-2 and V is TRBV5-1; D unclear. Germline CDR1 reads SGHRS; CDR2 reads YFSETQ. This CDR3 is built from 13 residues. Trimming left V 4 bases short and J 2 bases short, with 9 bases between. CDR3 protein: CASSTTENYGYTF. DNA of the CDR3: TGCGCCAGCAGCACCACTGAGAACTATGGCTACACCTTC.

The CDR3 DNA is TGCGCCAGCAGCCAAGAGACGGTTTATGGCTACACCTTC. The encoded protein is CASSQETVYGYTF. The rearrangement links TRBV4-1 to TRBJ1-2; D ambiguous. The germline V and J ends were trimmed by 0 bases and 5 bases, with 7 bases remaining between them. Germline V gene data show CDR1 as MGHRA and CDR2 as YSYEKL. The CDR3 spans 13 residues.

This clone was detected once. The chain is built from TRBV19 and TRBJ1-5; a weak D match, TRBD1 (5 bases). The CDR3 loop spans 14 amino acids. V lost 8 bases and J lost 6, with 17 bases in between. CDR1 LNHDA and CDR2 SQIVND come from the germline V gene (reference sequence). Written as DNA, the CDR3 is TGTGCCAGTGGGGCCAGGGTCATAGGTCAGCCCCAGCATTTT. Translation gives CASGARVIGQPQHF.